This TCR beta chain comes out of a study of OX40 agonist ivuxolimab in advanced cancers. A note on the overall study: Ivuxolimab was an agonistic, fully human IgG2 monoclonal antibody directed against OX40 (CD134), a costimulatory receptor. The paper reports the monotherapy dose-escalation portion (N of about 51 patients) of the phase I ivuxolimab trial. Partial responses occurred in three dose-escalation patients: two with cutaneous melanoma and one with hepatocellular carcinoma. Of the approximately 53 patients in dose escalation, some 20 had hepatocellular carcinoma, about 15 had melanoma, 9 had renal cell carcinoma and 9 had head and neck cancer. Peripheral TCRbeta sequencing aimed to test whether ivuxolimab altered TCR sequence diversity and caused clonal T-cell expansion. Intravenous ivuxolimab was administered to patients every 2 weeks at six dose levels: 0.01, 0.1, 0.3, 1.5, 3 and 10 mg/kg. Patients were allowed to have had prior anti-PD-1, anti-PD-L1 or anti-CTLA-4 therapy, and 40% to 45% of the dose-escalation patients had been treated with checkpoint inhibitors. A male proportion of nearly 85% and a mean age of approximately 60 years, ranging from 23 to 79, were recorded for the dose-escalation cohort. Overall study results and their limits: After ivuxolimab, more expanded clones were found on average in CD8+ T cells than in CD4+ T cells. The antigen specificity of the peripheral T cells that underwent clonal expansion was not determined. Low levels of normalized T-cell clonal expansion were also seen in some nonresponding patients. At doses of 0.1 to 3.0 mg/kg, clonal expansion of both CD4+ and CD8+ blood T cells was observed from baseline to week 6. In the 0.1-3.0 mg/kg groups, partial responders were among the patients with the lowest normalized peripheral clonal expansion, particularly in CD8+ T cells.

The trial excluded patients who had a history of autoimmune disease or who were on systemic immunosuppression. Peripheral blood for TCR sequencing was collected from all dose cohorts at baseline, on cycle 4 day 1, and on cycle 7 day 1. Samples came from an open-label, multicenter, first-in-human phase I dose-escalation trial of ivuxolimab. Adults with locally advanced or metastatic melanoma, renal cell carcinoma, hepatocellular carcinoma or head and neck squamous cell carcinoma were enrolled in the trial. CD4+ and CD8+ T cells were sorted separately from peripheral blood before TCR sequencing. Germline trimming amounts to 3 bases on V and 4 bases on J, with 2 as the count of junction bases outside the gene matches. From a lookup of the germline V gene, CDR1 and CDR2 are KGHSH and LQKENI. From the cysteine up to the phenylalanine, the CDR3 has a length of 15 residues. The read is trimmed to its CDR3 DNA, 45 bases read in frame from base 1.

On this clone: The antigen it recognizes is unknown. No base-level quality is on record; no much larger clone is a single base apart.

To sequence the TCRbeta CDR3 region, genomic DNA was isolated from the sorted cells. The immunoSEQ Assay was used to sequence the TCRbeta CDR3 regions. This immuneACCESS table, as held by TCRdb, lists in-frame sequences with V and J called but not all clones. Of the missing ones, under half trace to an unresolved V gene in checked studies; the others have no known cause. This sample gives some 70,000 clones in total; about 91% of them show up just once. About 0.95% of the sample is taken by the ten largest. The origin of this receptor is an adult with an advanced solid tumor such as melanoma, head and neck, liver or kidney cancer. Sequenced material: CD4+ or CD8+ T cells sorted from blood, taken in a trial of the OX40 agonist ivuxolimab. The V and J segments used are TRBV18 and TRBJ1-6; a stretch of 8 junction bases matches TRBD1. The CDR3 region reads CASSPTGVYNSPLHF. The sequenced DNA: TGTGCCAGCTCACCGACAGGGGTTTATAATTCACCCCTCCACTTT.